This is a list of T cell receptor beta chains from one sample in a study of T-cell memory formation after mild COVID-19. TCRdb itself ran the 5' RACE reads through MiXCR, one entry per CDR3 protein. The data hold about 470,000 distinct CDR3 sequences, with around a quarter observed a single time. The sample comprised PBMCs or a T cell subset sorted from them (not recorded which). The receptors were sampled from an adult woman who had mild COVID-19 (a few samples of this study predate the infection). Cell type and time point are not known. Both conserved end residues are part of each CDR3. A D gene is named only where the DNA matches it firmly. Size values are once, few and many counts, or a class for expanded clones, and some rows have none.

NA	TRBV5-1	NA	TRBJ2-1	TGCGCCAGCAGCTTAATTAGCGGTCCTCCGAATGAGCAGTTCTTC	CASSLISGPPNEQFF
NA	TRBV5-1	TRBD1	TRBJ2-7	TGCGCCAGCAGCTTGGCAGGACAGGGAAGTAGCGAGCAGTACTTC	CASSLAGQGSSEQYF
NA	TRBV9	NA	TRBJ1-6	TGTGCCAGCAGCGACGATCGGCGTAGGGGTGCCTATAATTCACCCCTCCACTTT	CASSDDRRRGAYNSPLHF
NA	TRBV4-3	TRBD2	TRBJ2-5	TGCGCCAGCAGCCAGTATACTAGCGGTCAAGAGATCCAGTACTTC	CASSQYTSGQEIQYF
NA	TRBV5-6	TRBD2	TRBJ2-7	TGTGCCAGCAGCTTGGGGTCGGCTAGCGGGGCTACATGGTACTTC	CASSLGSASGATWYF
NA	TRBV5-1	TRBD2	TRBJ2-1	TGCGCCAGCAGCTGGGGACTAGCGGGAGATAGTGAGCAGTTCTTC	CASSWGLAGDSEQFF
NA	TRBV7-6	TRBD1	TRBJ2-2	TGTGCCAGCAGCTACGGGACAGGGAACGCGAACACCGGGGAGCTGTTTTTT	CASSYGTGNANTGELFF
few	TRBV5-6	TRBD1	TRBJ1-3	TGTGCCAGCAGCTTCGGGACAGACCACACCATATATTTT	CASSFGTDHTIYF
NA	TRBV20-1	TRBD2	TRBJ2-5	TGCAGTGCTAACCCACTACTCGCGGGGGAGGAAGAGACCCAGTACTTC	CSANPLLAGEEETQYF
NA	TRBV6-1	NA	TRBJ2-7	TGTGCCAGCATTTGGGACAACTCCTACGAGCAGTACTTC	CASIWDNSYEQYF
few	TRBV5-1	NA	TRBJ1-1	TGCGCCAGCAGCCTGAGGGGGACGGGCAGACTCATGAACACTGAAGCTTTCTTT	CASSLRGTGRLMNTEAFF
NA	TRBV7-2	NA	TRBJ2-7	TGTGCCAGCAGCTTAGGTTTAGGCGGGACCCTATACTACGAGCAGTACTTC	CASSLGLGGTLYYEQYF
few	TRBV7-9	TRBD1	TRBJ1-6	TGTGCCAGCAGCCCTACCCAGGGGGCAGGTTCACCCCTCCACTTT	CASSPTQGAGSPLHF
few	TRBV5-1	NA	TRBJ1-3	TGCGCCAGCAGCAAGGACAGTACCTCTGGAAACACCATATATTTT	CASSKDSTSGNTIYF
few	TRBV15	TRBD2	TRBJ2-1	TGTGCCACGAGTCTAAGGCGGGGGAGCTCCTACAATGAGCAGTTCTTC	CATSLRRGSSYNEQFF
NA	TRBV7-7	NA	TRBJ1-2	TGTGCTAGCAGTCGGCCCCGTGGGGGGGGCTACACCTTC	CASSRPRGGGYTF
NA	TRBV20-1	NA	TRBJ2-1	TGCAGTGCTAGATACCCTGGGGCCTACAATGAGCAGTTCTTC	CSARYPGAYNEQFF
NA	TRBV29-1	NA	TRBJ1-1	TGCAGCGTTTCGACAGTTATGAACACTGAAGCTTTCTTT	CSVSTVMNTEAFF
NA	TRBV3-1	TRBD1	TRBJ1-2	TGTGCCAGCAGACCCGGGACAGGGGCGTTTCATGGCTACACCTTC	CASRPGTGAFHGYTF
once	TRBV30	NA	TRBJ2-2	TGTGCCTGGGGGACCCTGAACACCGGGGAGCTGTTTTTT	CAWGTLNTGELFF
many	TRBV10-2	NA	TRBJ2-7	TGCGCCAGCAGTGAAATCGACTTCCCCTACGAGCAGTACTTC	CASSEIDFPYEQYF
NA	TRBV18	TRBD2	TRBJ2-5	TGTGCCAGCTCACCAAGACTAGCGGGGGAGACCCAGTACTTC	CASSPRLAGETQYF
few	TRBV3-1	NA	TRBJ2-1	TGTGCCAGCAGCCATGTGTCAGCGAGGAGATACAATGAGCAGTTCTTC	CASSHVSARRYNEQFF
few	TRBV20-1	NA	TRBJ2-3	TGCAGTGCTGATACGCAGTATTTT	CSADTQYF
NA	TRBV20-1	TRBD2	TRBJ2-1	TGCAGTGCTAGCACAGCGGGAGTAGGTAATGAGCAGTTCTTC	CSASTAGVGNEQFF
few	TRBV25-1	NA	TRBJ2-3	TGTGCCACCCGAGGGCCAGGCGTTAGCACAGATACGCAGTATTTT	CATRGPGVSTDTQYF
NA	TRBV6-5	TRBD1	TRBJ1-1	TGTGCCAGCAGGGAGACAGGGAGTGGACTCATGAACACTGAAGCTTTCTTT	CASRETGSGLMNTEAFF
NA	TRBV5-1	NA	TRBJ2-7	TGCGCCAGCAGCTGGGGGGACAGATCAGAGCAGTACTTC	CASSWGDRSEQYF
NA	TRBV7-3	NA	TRBJ2-5	TGTGCCAGCAGCCTAACAGGAGTCCAAGAGACCCAGTACTTC	CASSLTGVQETQYF
NA	TRBV15	NA	TRBJ2-3	TGTGCCACCAGCAGAATCCAGGTAGGGGGCACAGATACGCAGTATTTT	CATSRIQVGGTDTQYF
NA	TRBV19	NA	TRBJ2-1	TGTGCCAGTACCCCTTCTGAGTGGAATGAGCAGTTCTTC	CASTPSEWNEQFF
few	TRBV25-1	NA	TRBJ1-4	TGTGCCAGCAGTGTCTCGGGACAAACTAATGAAAAACTGTTTTTT	CASSVSGQTNEKLFF
few	TRBV24-1	TRBD2	TRBJ2-3	TGTGCCACCAGTGATCCCGGGACTAGCGGGAGTGGTACGCAGTATTTT	CATSDPGTSGSGTQYF
NA	TRBV7-8	TRBD2	TRBJ2-5	TGTGCCAGCAGATCCATGACTAGCGGGGTCCAAGAGACCCAGTACTTC	CASRSMTSGVQETQYF
NA	TRBV7-6	TRBD1	TRBJ2-7	TGTGCCAGCAGCTTAGCCGACAGGGCCTCCTACGAGCAGTACTTC	CASSLADRASYEQYF
NA	TRBV3-1	TRBD2	TRBJ2-3	TGTGCCAGCAGCCCGGGACTAGCGGTCTCAGATACGCAGTATTTT	CASSPGLAVSDTQYF
once	TRBV6-6	NA	TRBJ1-2	TGTGCCAGCAGTCCTAGGGACCGGAGGGACTATGGCTACACCTTC	CASSPRDRRDYGYTF
once	TRBV6-5	NA	TRBJ1-4	TGTGCCAGCAGGTCAGGATCGCCACCCTCCGGGCTGTTTTTT	CASRSGSPPSGLFF